The 13 T cell receptor beta chains below all came from one sample that was sequenced in a study of blood T cell repertoires in COVID-19. The assay was immunoSEQ multiplex PCR, and TCRdb's table has in-frame clones only and misses some. Of 150,000 to 200,000 clones in the sample, 85% to 95% were seen once. Sequences were obtained from peripheral blood. These receptors were taken from a middle-aged man with acute or convalescent COVID-19.

This chain connects TRBV20-1 to TRBJ2-2; TRBD2 matches 9 bases. Germline V lookup: CDR1 DFQATT, CDR2 SNEGSKA (reference sequence). This CDR3 comprises 19 residues. V lost 3 bases and J lost 4; bases outside the gene matches: 18. The CDR3, as DNA: TGCAGTGCTAGTGGAACTCGCGGGAGGGGAGGTGCCGGCACCGGGGAGCTGTTTTTT. Protein sequence: CSASGTRGRGGAGTGELFF.

The chain couples TRBV19 to TRBJ1-5, with 8 bases aligning to TRBD1. With 8 bases clipped from V and 5 bases from J, the junction kept 8 bases outside the gene matches. CDR1 and CDR2 (germline): LNHDA, SQIVND (reference sequence). The CDR3 totals 14 residues. CDR3 sequence (DNA): TGTGCCAGTGGGGACAGGTGGGCCTATCAGCCCCAGCATTTT. Protein: CASGDRWAYQPQHF.

The chain has TRBV6-5 and TRBJ1-5; TRBD1 might be the D (5 bases). The CDR3 has 15 residues. Trimming stripped 3 bases from V and 6 bases from J, with 15 bases between. Germline V gene lookup returns CDR1 MNHEY and CDR2 SVGAGI. The CDR3 reads CASSYLRGASQPQHF. For the CDR3, the DNA is TGTGCCAGCAGTTATTTGCGCGGGGCGAGTCAGCCCCAGCATTTT.

The rearrangement joins TRBV7-2 to TRBJ2-1; D may be TRBD1 (7 bases). Trimming cost V 1 base and J 14 bases, with 15 bases left between them. The CDR3 runs 13 residues. Per germline, CDR1 SGHTA and CDR2 FQGNSA. Here the CDR3 DNA reads TGTGCCAGCAGCTTAGATGGAGGGGGCCGGGAGTTCTTC. Residues: CASSLDGGGREFF.

With regard to this clone: Mismatch with germline at one junction end may stem from a read error. The chain couples TRBV7-2 to TRBJ1-2; TRBD1 is a possible D gene (5 bases). Per germline, CDR1 SGHTA and CDR2 FQGNSA. The length of the CDR3 is 16 residues. The CDR3 loop reads CASSPTQGSRFYGHTF. In DNA form, the CDR3 reads TGTGCCAGCAGCCCCACCCAGGGTTCCCGATTCTATGGCCACACCTTC.

This chain connects TRBV27 to TRBJ2-1; D may be TRBD2 (6 bases). With 5 bases removed from V and 5 bases from J, the gap between germline ends came to 10 bases. The germline CDR1 and CDR2 sequences are MNHEY and SMNVEV (reference sequence). The CDR3 extends over 13 amino acids. The CDR3, as DNA: TGTGCCAGCAGTGAACGGGAGCACAATGAGCAGTTCTTC. It yields the protein CASSEREHNEQFF.

This clone was recorded only once. J is TRBJ2-5 and V is TRBV14; D is perhaps TRBD1 (5 bases). The CDR3 sequence is 17 residues long. Germline CDR1 and CDR2: SGHDN and FVKESK. Trimming left V 3 bases short and J 5 bases short, with 22 bases between. The CDR3 here is CASSHKGFPLMYETQYF. In nucleotides, the CDR3 is TGTGCCAGCAGCCATAAGGGGTTCCCGTTGATGTACGAGACCCAGTACTTC.

The table lists this clone with a count of one. This chain joins TRBV27 and TRBJ2-1; TRBD2 matches at 13 bases. CDR1 is MNHEY and CDR2 is SMNVEV in the germline V gene (reference sequence). The CDR3 contains 15 residues. Trimming at V came to 4 bases and at J to 9 bases, leaving 6 bases not matched to a gene. The CDR3 DNA is TGTGCCAGCAGTTACGGGACTAGCGGGAATGGTGAGCAGTTCTTC. It codes for CASSYGTSGNGEQFF.

The chain employs TRBV11-2 and TRBJ2-1; 10 nucleotides match TRBD1. From germline, CDR1 is SGHAT and CDR2 FQNNGV. V was clipped by 1 base and J by 4 bases; unmatched bases: 7. The CDR3 is 17 amino acids. CDR3 nucleotides: TGTGCCAGCAGCTTAGGTAACCGACAGGGGGCGTACAATGAGCAGTTCTTC. Amino acid sequence: CASSLGNRQGAYNEQFF.

The J gene is TRBJ2-5, the V gene TRBV2; 11 nucleotides align to TRBD2. V trimming: 6 bases; J trimming: 7 bases; junction bases outside the gene matches: 10. This CDR3 region has 15 residues. CDR1 is SNHLY, CDR2 FYNNEI, per germline. The CDR3 protein is CASSSTSGEVGTQYF. CDR3 coding DNA: TGTGCCAGCAGCTCGACTAGCGGGGAGGTGGGGACCCAGTACTTC.

The V and J genes are TRBV24-1 and TRBJ1-5; D remains unclear. Germline V gene data show CDR1 as KGHDR and CDR2 as SFDVKD. This CDR3 contains 13 residues. Between the trimmed V and J ends, which lost 4 bases and 9 bases, there was a span of 12 bases. DNA for the CDR3: TGTGCCACCAGTGAGCGGGATCAACTGCCCCAGCATTTT. The encoded protein is CATSERDQLPQHF.

The chain recombines TRBV11-2 with TRBJ2-3; 8 bases align to TRBD2. This CDR3 spans 15 amino acids. The V and J ends lost 6 bases and 2 bases, in that order; junction bases with no gene match: 7. Per the germline V gene, CDR1 is SGHAT and CDR2 is FQNNGV. The CDR3 DNA sequence: TGTGCCAGCAGGCCCCAGCGGGGGTACACAGATACGCAGTATTTT. Translating it yields CASRPQRGYTDTQYF.

The chain recombines TRBV5-4 with TRBJ1-4, with TRBD1 matching 9 bases. This CDR3 is 14 amino acids long. The J segment lost 8 bases and the V segment lost 4 bases, leaving 6 bases of the junction unmatched. Germline CDR1 and CDR2: SGHNT and YYREEE (reference sequence). The CDR3 DNA reads TGTGCCAGCAGCGCCGACAGGGGGTCGGAAAAACTGTTTTTT. Translated, it gives CASSADRGSEKLFF. Drawing the rest from reference TRBV5-4 and TRBJ1-4, the complete variable domain is ETGVTQSPTHLIKTRGQQVTLRCSSQSGHNTVSWYQQALGQGPQFIFQYYREEENGRGNFPPRFSGLQFPNYSSELNVNALELDDSALYLCASSADRGSEKLFFGSGTQLSVL.